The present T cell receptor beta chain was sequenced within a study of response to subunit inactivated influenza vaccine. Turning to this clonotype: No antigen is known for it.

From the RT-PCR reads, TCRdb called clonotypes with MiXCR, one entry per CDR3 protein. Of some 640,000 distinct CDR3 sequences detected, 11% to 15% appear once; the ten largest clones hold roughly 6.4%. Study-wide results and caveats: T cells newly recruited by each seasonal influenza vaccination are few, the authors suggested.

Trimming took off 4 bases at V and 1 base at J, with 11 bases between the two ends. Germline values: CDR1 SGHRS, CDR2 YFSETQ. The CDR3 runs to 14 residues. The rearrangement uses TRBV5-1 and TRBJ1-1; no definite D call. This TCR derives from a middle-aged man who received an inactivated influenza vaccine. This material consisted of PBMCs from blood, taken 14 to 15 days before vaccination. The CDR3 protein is CASSRRIQNTEAFF. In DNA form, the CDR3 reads TGCGCCAGCAGCCGCCGGATCCAGAACACTGAAGCTTTCTTT.